These 25 T cell receptor beta chains were all obtained from the same sample, sequenced in a study of cytomegalovirus exposure and HLA in healthy donors. 60 Vbeta and 13 Jbeta primers were used in PCR. Clones were read by immunoSEQ multiplex PCR, and TCRdb kept only the in-frame ones, dropping some. The sample has about 130,000 clones, just over 70% seen once. What was sequenced was PBMCs. The receptors here all came from a woman in her sixties or seventies in good health and CMV-seropositive.

This clone turned up a few times. The rearrangement links TRBV9 to TRBJ1-1, with a possible D match to TRBD1 (6 bases). Germline V lookup: CDR1 SGDLS, CDR2 YYNGEE. The V end was cut by 4 bases, the J end by 10 bases, with 17 bases between. The CDR3 totals 13 residues. CDR3: CASSPRGGAGAFF. CDR3 sequence (DNA): TGTGCCAGCAGCCCGAGGGGGGGGGCCGGAGCTTTCTTT.

A few counts support this clone. V usage is TRBV28 and J usage is TRBJ2-2; the D gene is possibly TRBD2 (6 bases). Germline CDR1 is MDHEN and CDR2 is SYDVKM. The V end was cut by 2 bases, the J end by 7 bases, with 14 bases between. This CDR3 contains 15 residues. CDR3 residues: CASSLSLAGSGELFF. CDR3 nucleotide sequence: TGTGCCAGCAGTTTAAGTCTCGCGGGGAGCGGGGAGCTGTTTTTT.

The CDR3 is CASSPSGLAGGPNQETQYF. Written as DNA, the CDR3 is TGTGCCAGCAGCCCTAGCGGACTAGCGGGGGGGCCGAATCAAGAGACCCAGTACTTC. The genes are TRBV7-8 and TRBJ2-5; 15 bases fit TRBD2. J lost 2 bases, V lost 5 bases, and 12 bases had no gene match. The germline V gene has CDR1 SGHVS and CDR2 FQNEAQ. This CDR3 spans 19 amino acids.

This sequence joins TRBV11-3 and TRBJ1-1; no definite D call. V was clipped by 0 bases and J by 1 base, with 3 bases between them. The CDR3 loop spans 13 amino acids. Germline V gene sequence: CDR1 SGHNT, CDR2 YENEEA. The CDR3 nucleotides read TGTGCCAGCAGCTTAGAGAGGAACACTGAAGCTTTCTTT. Residues: CASSLERNTEAFF.

The chain uses TRBV7-8 and TRBJ1-5; 9 bases match TRBD1. This CDR3 is built from 16 residues. Germline V gene lookup returns CDR1 SGHVS and CDR2 FQNEAQ. Unmatched junction bases numbered 8, after V lost 4 bases and J lost 4 bases. CDR3 amino acids: CASSSLGQGRNQPQHF. In DNA, the CDR3 is TGTGCCAGCAGCTCATTGGGACAGGGTCGTAATCAGCCCCAGCATTTT.

The rearrangement uses TRBV7-9 and TRBJ1-3, with D unresolved. The CDR3 contains 17 residues. Germline V gives CDR1 SEHNR, CDR2 FQNEAQ (reference sequence). Trimming shortened V by 1 base and J by 0 bases, and 13 bases separated the two germline ends. In nucleotides, the CDR3 is TGTGCCAGCAGCTTAGATTCGTTGAGCGCCTCTGGAAACACCATATATTTT. As protein: CASSLDSLSASGNTIYF.

The V call is TRBV6-1, the J call TRBJ1-5; D gene unclear. Deletions cut 8 bases from V and 0 bases from J, with 14 bases between. The CDR3 sequence is 15 residues long. Germline assignment: CDR1 MNHNS and CDR2 SASEGT. The CDR3 nucleotides are TGTGCCAGCCAACAACCCCCCAATAGCAATCAGCCCCAGCATTTT. This sequence encodes CASQQPPNSNQPQHF.

The gene calls are TRBV9 and TRBJ2-6, with D possibly TRBD1 on 6 matching bases. Germline CDR1 SGDLS, CDR2 YYNGEE. The CDR3 spans 14 residues. V was cut by 4 bases and J by 7 bases, with 12 bases left in between. CDR3 amino acids: CASSPEGVANVLTF. The CDR3 bases are TGTGCCAGCAGCCCCGAGGGGGTAGCCAACGTCCTGACTTTC.

The chain is built from TRBV7-6 and TRBJ1-3; D remains ambiguous. The CDR3 consists of 13 residues. The germline CDR1 and CDR2 sequences are SGHVS and FNYEAQ. V lost 1 base, J lost 6 bases, and 7 bases lay in between. The DNA for the CDR3 is TGTGCCAGCAGCTTAGGCAGGCAAAACACCATATATTTT. Its translation: CASSLGRQNTIYF.

In regard to this clone: The same CDR3 also results from other DNA sequences found in this sample. This chain joins TRBV5-4 and TRBJ2-5, with D possibly matching TRBD2 (6 bases). The CDR3 sequence is 16 residues long. Germline V gene sequence: CDR1 SGHNT, CDR2 YYREEE (reference sequence). Trimming took 2 bases from V and 2 from J, leaving 16 bases between them. The CDR3 region is CASSFGDPGLQETQYF. The CDR3 DNA is TGTGCCAGCAGCTTCGGGGACCCGGGACTTCAAGAGACCCAGTACTTC.

This clone was picked up one time. J is TRBJ2-7 and V is TRBV11-2, with 8 bases that match TRBD2. CDR3 size: 14 residues. V lost 1 base and J lost 6; bases outside the gene matches: 5. From germline, CDR1 is SGHAT and CDR2 FQNNGV. The CDR3 sequence is CASSLAGGGTEQYF. The DNA of the CDR3 is TGTGCCAGCAGCTTAGCCGGGGGGGGTACCGAGCAGTACTTC. The full variable domain, rest sourced from reference TRBV11-2 and TRBJ2-7, is EAGVAQSPRYKIIEKRQSVAFWCNPISGHATLYWYQQILGQGPKLLIQFQNNGVVDDSQLPKDRFSAERLKGVDSTLKIQPAKLEDSAVYLCASSLAGGGTEQYFGPGTRLTVT.

The V and J genes are TRBV4-1 and TRBJ1-1; 12 bases agree with TRBD1. Germline-derived CDR1 and CDR2 are MGHRA and YSYEKL. V dropped 0 bases and J dropped 1; count of bases not matched to a gene: 9. The length of the CDR3 is 19 residues. CDR3 amino acids: CASSQDLGDRGLWNTEAFF. The DNA for the CDR3 is TGCGCCAGCAGCCAAGATCTCGGGGACAGGGGGCTCTGGAACACTGAAGCTTTCTTT.

This rearrangement joins TRBV19 to TRBJ1-4, with TRBD1 matching 8 bases. Trimming at V came to 5 bases and at J to 5 bases, leaving 7 bases not matched to a gene. The CDR3 has 15 residues. CDR1 and CDR2 (germline): LNHDA, SQIVND (reference sequence). Here the CDR3 DNA reads TGTGCCAGTAGTCTACAGGGGGGTAGGAATGAAAAACTGTTTTTT. It translates to CASSLQGGRNEKLFF.

The chain carries TRBV6-1 and TRBJ1-4; D unclear. Germline V gives CDR1 MNHNS, CDR2 SASEGT. This CDR3 has 16 amino acids. Trimming stripped 3 bases from V and 4 bases from J, with 15 bases between. The CDR3 DNA is TGTGCCAGCAGTGACAGTTCGGCGGGCAATAATGAAAAACTGTTTTTT. Its protein is CASSDSSAGNNEKLFF.

This clone was counted between two and nine times. The gene calls are TRBV7-2 and TRBJ1-1; a weak D match, TRBD1 (5 bases). V was pared by 4 bases and J by 6 bases, with 15 bases between. The CDR3 is made up of 14 amino acids. Germline V gene data show CDR1 as SGHTA and CDR2 as FQGNSA. The CDR3 nucleotides are TGTGCCAGCAGCTCTAAGTCAGGGATCCCTGAAGCTTTCTTT. It yields the protein CASSSKSGIPEAFF.

Only a few counts were recorded for this clone. The rearrangement links TRBV2 to TRBJ1-1; TRBD1 might be the D (6 bases). CDR1 SNHLY and CDR2 FYNNEI come from the germline V gene. CDR3 length: 15 amino acids. Trimming removed 5 bases from V and 3 bases from J, with 16 bases in between. The CDR3 protein is CASSTTGYTDTEAFF. The DNA of the CDR3 is TGTGCCAGCAGTACCACAGGGTATACGGACACTGAAGCTTTCTTT.

The rearrangement links TRBV4-2 to TRBJ2-5; 7 nucleotides line up with TRBD2. CDR3 size: 15 residues. Germline V gene sequence: CDR1 LGHNA, CDR2 YNFKEQ. The ends lost 0 bases at V and 1 base at J; junction bases unmatched: 2. The CDR3 region has the DNA TGTGCCAGCAGCCAAGACTTAGCGGGCCAAGAGACCCAGTACTTC. This sequence encodes CASSQDLAGQETQYF.

V is TRBV7-8 and J is TRBJ1-6; D gene ambiguous. V was trimmed by 5 bases and J by 4 bases, leaving 6 bases between them. The CDR3 is made up of 13 amino acids. Germline-derived CDR1 and CDR2 are SGHVS and FQNEAQ. CDR3 residues: CASSLTYNSPLHF. DNA for the CDR3: TGTGCCAGCAGCCTTACTTATAATTCACCCCTCCACTTT.

This clone has just a few counts. This chain joins TRBV19 and TRBJ1-6; D not certain. This CDR3 has 13 residues. Looked up from germline, CDR1 is LNHDA and CDR2 is SQIVND (reference sequence). V lost 6 bases and J 7 bases, leaving 10 bases between the germline ends. DNA of the CDR3: TGTGCCAGTAGGCAAGACGGGAATTCACCCCTCCACTTT. Its protein is CASRQDGNSPLHF.

V and J are TRBV2 and TRBJ1-6; D not certain. CDR1 and CDR2 (germline): SNHLY, FYNNEI. V lost 1 base and J 0 bases, leaving 13 bases between the germline ends. The CDR3 is 18 residues long. The CDR3 is CASSEVEGASSYNSPLHF. The CDR3 DNA sequence: TGTGCCAGCAGTGAAGTGGAGGGCGCCAGCTCCTATAATTCACCCCTCCACTTT.

The genes are TRBV4-2 and TRBJ2-3; TRBD1 aligns across 7 bases. The junction had 4 bases not matched to a gene; V was cut back by 1 base and J by 3 bases. The V gene's germline CDR1 is LGHNA and CDR2 YNFKEQ. The CDR3 runs 15 residues. CDR3 protein: CASSQGKGATDTQYF. The CDR3 coding sequence is TGTGCCAGCAGCCAAGGGAAGGGGGCGACAGATACGCAGTATTTT.

The chain couples TRBV6-6 to TRBJ2-7; 8 bases are shared with TRBD2. Germline CDR1 MNHNY, CDR2 SVGAGI (reference sequence). This CDR3 contains 15 residues. Trimming took 4 bases from V and 2 from J; bases not matched to a gene: 7. The CDR3 protein is CASSSPGGPTYEQYF. The CDR3, as DNA: TGTGCCAGCAGTTCCCCGGGGGGGCCAACCTACGAGCAGTACTTC.

The V gene is TRBV4-1, the J gene TRBJ1-6; a possible D gene is TRBD1 (6 bases). The CDR3 is 16 amino acids. Trimming shortened V by 3 bases and J by 10 bases, and 19 bases separated the two germline ends. Germline assignment: CDR1 MGHRA and CDR2 YSYEKL. The CDR3 coding sequence is TGCGCCAGCAGCCAGAGTGGGCAGGGGATTAGGTCACCCCTCCACTTT. This codes for CASSQSGQGIRSPLHF.

The chain links TRBV5-6 to TRBJ2-7, with 8 bases that match TRBD1. CDR1 SGHDT and CDR2 YYEEEE come from the germline V gene. This CDR3 is built from 14 residues. The V segment lost 0 bases and the J segment 6 bases; nucleotides outside the gene matches: 5. The CDR3 coding sequence is TGTGCCAGCAGCTTGGGCAGGGGGCTGGGCGAGCAGTACTTC. Translation gives CASSLGRGLGEQYF. The entire variable domain, with the rest obtained from reference TRBV5-6 and TRBJ2-7, is as follows: DAGVTQSPTHLIKTRGQQVTLRCSPKSGHDTVSWYQQALGQGPQFIFQYYEEEERQRGNFPDRFSGHQFPNYSSELNVNALLLGDSALYLCASSLGRGLGEQYFGPGTRLTVT.

The V and J genes are TRBV6-1 and TRBJ1-1; unclear D gene. The CDR3 covers 14 residues. Germline lookup yields CDR1 MNHNS and CDR2 SASEGT. Between the trimmed V and J ends, which lost 2 bases and 6 bases, there was a span of 13 bases. CDR3 sequence reads: CASSELAARPEAFF. The CDR3 DNA reads TGTGCCAGCAGTGAACTGGCGGCCCGTCCTGAAGCTTTCTTT.